This T cell receptor beta chain was sequenced during a study of regulatory T cells in long-lasting Graves disease. This clonotype showed up just a few times. The CDR3 is 16 amino acids. Germline V gives CDR1 SGHTA, CDR2 FQGNSA. V gave up 8 bases and J gave up 4 bases, with 21 bases separating them. For TCR beta, libraries came from iRepertoire HTBI primers and Arm-PCR of CDR3 regions. TCRdb recomputed calls from the multiplex PCR reads with MiXCR, one row per CDR3 protein. This table has some 340,000 distinct CDR3 sequences, roughly 25% appearing once. The time point: persistent/refractory GD, antithyroid drugs over 5 years with positive TRAb. Generation of the TCR library employed RNA extracted from PBMCs.

The specimen comprised peripheral blood mononuclear cells (PBMCs), sampled when the disease was refractory, from a patient treated with antithyroid drugs. The source is a middle-aged woman with Graves disease. The chain joins TRBV7-2 to TRBJ2-1, with D maybe TRBD2 (6 bases). The CDR3: CASLLGGVAEYNEQFF. In DNA, the CDR3 is TGTGCCAGCCTCCTAGGAGGGGTAGCGGAATACAATGAGCAGTTCTTC.